This entry is about one T cell receptor (beta chain). Antigen specificity is unknown. This sample was included in a study of cytomegalovirus exposure and HLA in healthy donors. With 60 Vbeta and 13 Jbeta primers, the PCR was carried out. Data came from immunoSEQ multiplex PCR; TCRdb stores just in-frame clones and leaves some out. Among roughly 30,000 clones listed, 80% to 90% were seen once. Study-level findings and limits: An observed cluster of highly shared sequence variants was recorded as a likely sequencing artifact.

This TCR was recovered from a boy aged 5-17 years in good health and CMV-seronegative. The sequenced sample was PBMCs.

CDR3 sequence reads: CASSQQLGGFLTNEKLFF. The CDR3 nucleotides are TGTGCCAGCAGCCAGCAACTAGGGGGTTTTTTAACTAATGAAAAACTGTTTTTT. The chain uses TRBV2 and TRBJ1-4; D possibly corresponds to TRBD1 (6 bases). The CDR3 length is 18 residues. Per the germline V gene, CDR1 is SNHLY and CDR2 is FYNNEI. The V end lost 6 bases, the J end lost 1 base, and 21 bases lay between the germline ends.